The present TCR beta chain was sequenced within a study of control samples from healthy donors and cancer patients. Losses at the gene ends were 6 bases for V and 4 bases for J; bases not matched to a gene: 3. CDR1 and CDR2 from the germline V gene are MNHEY and SVGAGI. This CDR3 has 13 amino acids. The assay was immunoSEQ multiplex PCR, and TCRdb's table has in-frame clones only and misses some. Among 90,000 to 150,000 clones listed, around 92% were seen once. This rearrangement joins TRBV6-5 to TRBJ1-1; 9 bases are a match to TRBD1. This sequence originates from a man aged 50 to 59 in good health. Sequencing was performed on blood. CDR3 sequence (DNA): TGTGCCAGCAGACAGGGGGCGGCCACTGAAGCTTTCTTT. Translating gives CASRQGAATEAFF.